This TCR beta chain was sequenced for a study of human T cells and chemical hapten exposure. The time point: patch test 2, 6 weeks after DPC sensitization. As for treatment: therapeutic diphenylcyclopropenone sensitization with weekly scalp DPC. This clonotype has ten or more counts. Germline V gives CDR1 SNHLY, CDR2 FYNNEI. Trimming removed 4 bases from V and 5 bases from J, with 6 bases in between. The length of the CDR3 is 12 residues. TCRdb itself ran the RACE reads through MiXCR, one entry per CDR3 protein. Here the sample spans approximately 82,000 distinct CDR3 sequences, 5% to 8.5% being singletons.

The origin of this receptor is a woman in her twenties or thirties with alopecia areata. Some clones in this sample may be carry-over from other donors' samples. This specimen was whole blood, taken in connection with sensitization to the hapten diphenylcyclopropenone (DPC). The genes are TRBV2 and TRBJ1-5; no definite D call. CDR3 bases: TGTGCCAGCAGTGCCGAGGATCAGCCCCAGCATTTT. Residues: CASSAEDQPQHF.